What follows are 27 T cell receptor beta chains derived from one specimen sequenced in a study of regulatory T cells in long-lasting Graves disease (dated by TCRdb to 2020 to 2022). The time point label, read with the paper, signifies: newly diagnosed GD, antithyroid drugs for less than 3 months. For both TCR sequencing and RNA sequencing, RNA was extracted from PBMCs using TRIzol. The receptor library was made with multiplex PCR. The sample was run on an Illumina HiSeq 4000. CDR3 regions were amplified by Arm-PCR with iRepertoire HTBI primers to construct TCR beta libraries. TCRdb itself trimmed the public reads at Q25 with fastp, ran MiXCR and retained productive beta chains. Entries that share a CDR3 protein sequence are merged under the most common genes and DNA. The sample yields 450,000 to 700,000 distinct CDR3 sequences; 13% were counted once. The ten largest account for roughly 10% of the sample.

These data are also associated with another study on T cells in Graves' hyperthyroidism and ophthalmopathy.

Source: peripheral blood mononuclear cells (PBMCs), taken at new diagnosis, from a patient treated with antithyroid drugs. The receptor set was obtained from a man aged 30-40 years with Graves disease. Donor details come from another sample of the same person, matched by shared clones.

This clonotype was recorded many times. The V and J genes are TRBV19 and TRBJ2-3; D is unresolved. V was cut by 3 bases and J by 8 bases, with 12 bases left in between. CDR3 size: 13 residues. Germline V lookup: CDR1 LNHDA, CDR2 SQIVND (reference sequence). CDR3 in amino acids: CASSIRDSGTQYF. The CDR3 bases are TGTGCCAGTAGTATCCGTGACTCCGGTACGCAGTATTTT.

The count of this clonotype is one. A much more abundant neighbour one base away suggests this may be a read error. This chain connects TRBV7-2 to TRBJ2-7; maybe TRBD2 (6 bases). Germline values: CDR1 SGHTA, CDR2 FQGNSA. The V end was cut by 5 bases, the J end by 5 bases, with 19 bases between. CDR3 length: 15 amino acids. The CDR3 DNA follows: TGTGCCAGCAGCGATACCGAGACTAGGTCCCACGAGCAGTACTTC. Translation: CASSDTETRSHEQYF.

This clonotype has a handful of counts. The chain carries TRBV18 and TRBJ1-1, with TRBD1 identical over 7 bases. This CDR3 has 18 residues. Unmatched junction bases numbered 12, after V lost 0 bases and J lost 2 bases. Germline V gene sequence: CDR1 KGHSH, CDR2 LQKENI. The CDR3 here is CASSPPSPGTALNTEAFF. As DNA, the CDR3 is TGTGCCAGCTCACCACCCTCCCCCGGGACAGCTTTAAACACTGAAGCTTTCTTT.

Many counts were recorded for this clonotype. The rearrangement joins TRBV11-2 to TRBJ2-1, with 7 bases aligning to TRBD2. This CDR3 spans 17 amino acids. CDR1 and CDR2 from the germline V gene are SGHAT and FQNNGV. Trimming removed 1 base from V and 7 bases from J; junction bases left unmatched: 13. CDR3 sequence reads: CASSLGVWGRAKNEQFF. DNA for the CDR3: TGTGCCAGCAGCTTAGGGGTCTGGGGGAGGGCCAAAAATGAGCAGTTCTTC.

This clonotype was detected many times. This sequence joins TRBV6-5 and TRBJ1-1; possible D gene TRBD1, 6 bases. Germline V gene sequence: CDR1 MNHEY, CDR2 SVGAGI. The CDR3 is made up of 14 amino acids. The V end lost 2 bases, the J end lost 6 bases, and 13 bases lay between the germline ends. CDR3 coding DNA: TGTGCCAGCAGTTACATGGGGGCCTCCCCTGAAGCTTTCTTT. Residues: CASSYMGASPEAFF.

The chain recombines TRBV6-1 with TRBJ1-5; tentative D call: TRBD1 (5 bases). Germline values: CDR1 MNHNS, CDR2 SASEGT. The germline V and J ends were trimmed by 7 bases and 6 bases, with 19 bases remaining between them. There are 15 residues in the CDR3. CDR3 in DNA: TGTGCCAGCACGGCCTCGTGGGGCTACGGTCAGCCCCAGCATTTT. It specifies CASTASWGYGQPQHF.

This sequence joins TRBV20-1 and TRBJ2-6; D gene unclear. Germline V CDR1 and CDR2: DFQATT, SNEGSKA (reference sequence). CDR3 length: 13 residues. V lost 3 bases and J 3 bases, leaving 6 bases between the germline ends. The CDR3 region is CSARDNGANVLTF. CDR3 nucleotides: TGCAGTGCTAGGGATAATGGGGCCAACGTCCTGACTTTC.

This clonotype showed up just a few times. The chain combines TRBV20-1 with TRBJ2-1; 7 bases agree with TRBD2. Germline V gene sequence: CDR1 DFQATT, CDR2 SNEGSKA (reference sequence). This CDR3 contains 14 residues. V was clipped by 1 base and J by 4 bases; unmatched bases: 4. The CDR3 spells CSARVSGYYNEQFF. CDR3 nucleotides: TGCAGTGCTAGAGTTAGCGGGTATTACAATGAGCAGTTCTTC.

On this clonotype: The junction shows a germline mismatch at one end, possibly a read error. This chain's CDR3 is CASNPGDTSYNEQFF. CDR3 coding DNA: TGTGCCAGCAATCCAGGGGACACCTCCTACAACGAGCAGTTCTTC. The chain joins TRBV12-3 or TRBV12-4 to TRBJ2-1; D is perhaps TRBD1 (6 bases). There are 15 residues in the CDR3.

This clonotype was found many times. The chain links TRBV24-1 to TRBJ2-1; the D gene is possibly TRBD1 (5 bases). V was cut by 6 bases and J by 5 bases, with 16 bases left in between. The germline V gene has CDR1 KGHDR and CDR2 SFDVKD. The CDR3 runs to 15 residues. This CDR3 reads CATSIPAGYDNEQFF. For the CDR3, the DNA is TGTGCCACCAGTATTCCAGCAGGGTACGACAATGAGCAGTTCTTC.

CDR3 nucleotides: TGCAGTGCTAGAGCGGATTACGTAGCTAGCGGGAAGTCCGGGGAGCTGTTTTTT. This encodes CSARADYVASGKSGELFF. The chain has TRBV20-1 and TRBJ2-2; 9 nucleotides line up with TRBD2. V trimming: 1 base; J trimming: 6 bases; junction bases outside the gene matches: 15. Per germline, CDR1 DFQATT and CDR2 SNEGSKA (reference sequence). This CDR3 region has 18 residues.

The chain is built from TRBV12-3 or TRBV12-4 and TRBJ1-5; D possibly corresponds to TRBD1 (5 bases). Trimming pared 3 bases from V and 6 bases from J, leaving 12 bases between. This CDR3 is built from 14 residues. CDR3 protein: CASSFGGVTQPQHF. For the CDR3, the DNA is TGTGCCAGCAGTTTTGGGGGGGTCACTCAGCCCCAGCATTTT.

Ten or more counts support this clonotype. The CDR3 DNA follows: TGCAGTGCGCCAGGGGGCCGTAGGACTGAAGCTTTCTTT. It translates to CSAPGGRRTEAFF. The chain has TRBV20-1 and TRBJ1-1; 8 nucleotides align to TRBD1. Germline lookup yields CDR1 DFQATT and CDR2 SNEGSKA (reference sequence). The CDR3 length is 13 residues. J gave up 5 bases and V 6 bases, and 8 bases lay outside the gene matches.

This clonotype was counted ten times or more. V and J are TRBV9 and TRBJ2-1; 7 nucleotides align to TRBD2. V was pared by 3 bases and J by 12 bases, with 9 bases of the junction left unmatched. The CDR3 is 13 amino acids. Germline assignment: CDR1 SGDLS and CDR2 YYNGEE. The CDR3 nucleotides are TGTGCCAGCAGCGGTCAGCGGGAAGGAGGGCAGTTCTTC. Protein sequence: CASSGQREGGQFF.

This clonotype appeared many times. The chain carries TRBV20-1 and TRBJ2-5; D possibly corresponds to TRBD1 (6 bases). CDR1 is DFQATT and CDR2 is SNEGSKA in the germline V gene (reference sequence). V lost 3 bases and J lost 4, with 15 bases in between. The CDR3 sequence is 14 residues long. The CDR3 loop is CSASLTGTRETQYF. In DNA form, the CDR3 reads TGCAGTGCTAGCCTTACAGGGACGAGAGAGACCCAGTACTTC.

The table lists this clonotype with a few counts. The J gene is TRBJ2-5, the V gene TRBV10-3; maybe TRBD2 (6 bases). Germline lookup yields CDR1 ENHRY and CDR2 SYGVKD. The CDR3 is made up of 13 amino acids. With 2 bases removed from V and 6 bases from J, the gap between germline ends came to 10 bases. CDR3 loop: CAISEGAGKTQYF. For the CDR3, the DNA is TGTGCCATCAGTGAGGGGGCGGGGAAGACCCAGTACTTC.

As concerns this clonotype: At one end the junction does not follow the germline gene, possibly because of a read error. V gene TRBV2 combines with J gene TRBJ2-3, with D possibly matching TRBD2 (5 bases). Germline loops: CDR1 SNHLY, CDR2 FYNNEI. The CDR3 is 16 amino acids. The CDR3 bases are TGTGCCGGCAGTGAATCGGCTAGCCTAAGCACAGATACGCAGTATTTT. It translates to CAGSESASLSTDTQYF.

There are many counts of this clonotype. This chain links TRBV13 with TRBJ1-2, with D possibly being TRBD1 (5 bases). V lost 2 bases to trimming and J lost 4 bases, with 8 bases between them. Germline V gene data show CDR1 as PRHDT and CDR2 as FYEKMQ (reference sequence). The CDR3 length is 13 residues. Written as DNA, the CDR3 is TGTGCCAGCAGCTTACCCAGGGCCTATGGCTACACCTTC. Its protein product is CASSLPRAYGYTF.

Many counts were recorded for this clonotype. The chain recombines TRBV2 with TRBJ1-2; 8 nucleotides line up with TRBD1. V was pared by 6 bases and J by 5 bases, with 5 bases of the junction left unmatched. Germline values: CDR1 SNHLY, CDR2 FYNNEI. This CDR3 has 13 residues. The CDR3 nucleotides read TGTGCCAGCAGGGGAAGGACAGGGTATGGCTACACCTTC. This translates into CASRGRTGYGYTF. Based on the CDR3 plus reference TRBV2 and TRBJ1-2, the full variable domain is EPEVTQTPSHQVTQMGQEVILRCVPISNHLYFYWYRQILGQKVEFLVSFYNNEISEKSEIFDDQFSVERPDGSNFTLKIRSTKLEDSAMYFCASRGRTGYGYTFGSGTRLTVV.

This clonotype came up many times. The gene calls are TRBV18 and TRBJ2-7; the D call may be TRBD1 or TRBD2 (5 bases each). The CDR3 totals 13 residues. Per the germline V gene, CDR1 is KGHSH and CDR2 is LQKENI. V shed 2 bases and J shed 7 bases, with 12 bases lying between them. CDR3 in DNA: TGTGCCAGCTCACCATCCGAGGGACGTGAGCAGTACTTC. It is translated as CASSPSEGREQYF.

This clonotype appeared a few times. This chain uses TRBV6-6 with TRBJ2-2; TRBD2 aligns across 7 bases. Per the germline V gene, CDR1 is MNHNY and CDR2 is SVGAGI (reference sequence). This CDR3 is built from 18 residues. V dropped 0 bases and J dropped 1; count of bases not matched to a gene: 8. As DNA, the CDR3 is TGTGCCAGCAGTTACTCGAGGGGTTGGGAGGGGAACACCGGGGAGCTGTTTTTT. Translating gives CASSYSRGWEGNTGELFF.

The chain employs TRBV20-1 and TRBJ2-1; 13 bases line up with TRBD2. This CDR3 comprises 13 residues. The trim removed 6 bases at V and 10 bases at J, leaving 6 bases unmatched. Germline CDR1 and CDR2: DFQATT and SNEGSKA (reference sequence). CDR3 protein: CSAHGLAGEEQFF. The CDR3 DNA follows: TGCAGTGCCCACGGACTAGCGGGAGAAGAGCAGTTCTTC.

This clonotype was observed at least ten times. CDR3 in DNA: TGTGCCAGCAGTTTTGCTGAAGTGAACACTGAAGCTTTCTTT. Translating gives CASSFAEVNTEAFF. The V call is TRBV12-3 or TRBV12-4, the J call TRBJ1-1; D uncertain. Trimming took off 3 bases at V and 0 bases at J, with 8 bases between the two ends. The CDR3 runs to 14 residues.

This clonotype was counted at least ten times. The chain uses TRBV12-3 or TRBV12-4 and TRBJ2-1; TRBD1 matches at 7 bases. V gave up 5 bases and J gave up 0 bases; unmatched junction bases: 4. The CDR3 consists of 15 residues. This CDR3 is CASSPTGSSYNEQFF. CDR3 nucleotides: TGTGCCAGCAGTCCGACAGGGAGCTCCTACAATGAGCAGTTCTTC.

This clonotype was detected a few times. The chain has TRBV7-3 and TRBJ2-5; D tentatively fits TRBD1 or TRBD2 (7 bases each). The CDR3 contains 16 residues. Trimming removed 1 base from V and 5 bases from J, with 17 bases in between. CDR1 and CDR2 (germline): SGHTA, FQGTGA. The CDR3 reads CASSLKGGGGAETQYF. The CDR3 DNA sequence: TGTGCCAGCAGCTTAAAGGGGGGAGGGGGCGCGGAGACCCAGTACTTC.

The rearrangement links TRBV28 to TRBJ1-2; D call uncertain. The CDR3 length is 14 residues. Germline assignment: CDR1 MDHEN and CDR2 SYDVKM. Trimming removed 6 bases at V and 2 bases at J, with 13 bases between. As DNA, the CDR3 is TGTGCCAGCAGCTCCCTACCGGGGAACTATGGCTACACCTTC. Protein sequence: CASSSLPGNYGYTF.

CDR3 amino acids: CASPRREGKDTQYF. The CDR3, as DNA: TGCGCCAGTCCCCGGCGGGAGGGTAAAGATACGCAGTATTTT. This chain uses TRBV5-1 with TRBJ2-3, with 9 bases fitting TRBD2. Losses at the gene ends were 8 bases for V and 5 bases for J; bases not matched to a gene: 9. This CDR3 has 14 amino acids. Germline CDR1 reads SGHRS; CDR2 reads YFSETQ.